These 8 T cell receptor beta chains originate from one sample sequenced in a study of shared T cell receptors in the human thymus. The assay was immunoSEQ multiplex PCR, and TCRdb's table has in-frame clones only and misses some. This table holds some 640,000 clones, about 90% found once. The same data also contributed to another study, on human thymus T cells.

The sample consisted of thymocytes. The receptors derive from a boy younger than two with a congenital heart defect.

The chain couples TRBV28 to TRBJ2-7, with TRBD1 matching over 11 bases. The V gene end was trimmed by 4 bases and the J gene end by 9 bases; junction bases not matched to a gene: 17. The CDR3 totals 17 residues. Germline CDR1 is MDHEN and CDR2 is SYDVKM. This chain's CDR3 is CASSSDPDRGLSPGQYF. DNA for the CDR3: TGTGCCAGCAGTTCAGACCCGGACAGGGGGCTTTCCCCTGGGCAGTACTTC.

The CDR3 region is CASSKKTGLDGYTF. DNA of the CDR3: TGTGCCAGTAGTAAAAAGACAGGGTTGGATGGCTACACCTTC. This chain links TRBV19 with TRBJ1-2; 7 bases map to TRBD1. The CDR3 runs 14 residues. CDR1 and CDR2 from the germline V gene are LNHDA and SQIVND (reference sequence). V lost 4 bases and J lost 6; bases outside the gene matches: 8.

The chain couples TRBV27 to TRBJ1-1; 7 positions match TRBD1. The CDR3 length is 19 residues. Germline V lookup: CDR1 MNHEY, CDR2 SMNVEV (reference sequence). V dropped 2 bases and J dropped 0; count of bases not matched to a gene: 15. For the CDR3, the DNA is TGTGCCAGCAGTTTACGCCGAAATACTACAGGGGCCCTGAACACTGAAGCTTTCTTT. Encoded protein: CASSLRRNTTGALNTEAFF.

V and J are TRBV19 and TRBJ1-2; weak D call: TRBD1 (5 bases). Germline V gene sequence: CDR1 LNHDA, CDR2 SQIVND (reference sequence). The CDR3 length is 16 residues. V was shortened by 4 bases and J by 1 base, with 16 bases between the two germline ends. Written as DNA, the CDR3 is TGTGCCAGTAGTACAAGGGAAGGGGCGCGTAACTATGGCTACACCTTC. This sequence encodes CASSTREGARNYGYTF.

The sample holds one count of this clone. V usage is TRBV4-1 and J usage is TRBJ2-5; 7 bases map to TRBD1. Germline assignment: CDR1 MGHRA and CDR2 YSYEKL. The CDR3 totals 16 residues. V lost 4 bases, J lost 1 base, and 9 bases stayed unmatched. CDR3 region: CASSPPYGQVQETQYF. For the CDR3, the DNA is TGCGCCAGCAGCCCCCCCTACGGACAGGTCCAAGAGACCCAGTACTTC.

The chain links TRBV4-3 to TRBJ1-5; D gene unclear. The CDR3 runs to 14 residues. V was shortened by 0 bases and J by 8 bases, with 11 bases between the two germline ends. The germline V gene has CDR1 LGHNA and CDR2 YSLEER. For the CDR3, the DNA is TGCGCCAGCAGCCAAGATCACAACGTCGAGCCCCAGCATTTT. It is translated as CASSQDHNVEPQHF.

This sequence joins TRBV5-4 and TRBJ2-2; D is perhaps TRBD2 (7 bases). This CDR3 is built from 13 residues. V was cut by 5 bases and J by 5 bases, with 10 bases left in between. The germline CDR1 and CDR2 sequences are SGHNT and YYREEE (reference sequence). This chain's CDR3 is CASRGGGTGELFF. DNA for the CDR3: TGTGCCAGCAGGGGAGGGGGGACCGGGGAGCTGTTTTTT.

About this clone: The sample contains more than one DNA sequence encoding this CDR3. J is TRBJ1-2 and V is TRBV4-3; D remains ambiguous. Per germline, CDR1 LGHNA and CDR2 YSLEER. The V and J ends lost 0 bases and 4 bases respectively, with 15 bases between them. There are 16 residues in the CDR3. CDR3 in amino acids: CASSQDRLLAGYGYTF. The CDR3 DNA sequence: TGCGCCAGCAGCCAAGACAGGCTTCTTGCCGGCTATGGCTACACCTTC.